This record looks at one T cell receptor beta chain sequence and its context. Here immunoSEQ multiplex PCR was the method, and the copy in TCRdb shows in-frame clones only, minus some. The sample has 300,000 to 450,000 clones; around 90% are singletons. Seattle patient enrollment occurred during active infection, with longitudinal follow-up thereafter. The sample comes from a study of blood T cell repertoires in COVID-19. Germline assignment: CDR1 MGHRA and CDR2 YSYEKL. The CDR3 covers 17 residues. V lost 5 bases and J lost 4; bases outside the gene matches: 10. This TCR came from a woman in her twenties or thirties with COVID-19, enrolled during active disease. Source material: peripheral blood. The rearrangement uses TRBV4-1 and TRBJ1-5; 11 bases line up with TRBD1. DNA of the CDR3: TGCGCCAGCAGCAAAATCCGGGACAGGGGGTTTAATCAGCCCCAGCATTTT. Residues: CASSKIRDRGFNQPQHF.